What follows are 30 T cell receptor beta chains derived from one specimen sequenced in a study of T cell repertoires in cytomegalovirus infection. One entry per CDR3 protein, called by TCRdb with MiXCR from the reads. The sample shows 510,000 or so distinct CDR3 sequences, about 26% of them seen only once. Input material: PBMCs. The receptors shown here come from a human donor in good health (CMV status not recorded). Some clones in this sample may be carry-over from other donors' samples.

This clonotype was counted at least ten times. This chain joins TRBV7-2 and TRBJ2-5, with D possibly TRBD1 on 6 matching bases. The CDR3 length is 14 residues. Trimming took 6 bases from V and 3 from J, leaving 14 bases between them. CDR1 and CDR2 from the germline V gene are SGHTA and FQGNSA. CDR3 sequence: CASSQRGSKETQYF. CDR3 coding DNA: TGTGCCAGCAGTCAAAGGGGGAGTAAAGAGACCCAGTACTTC.

This clonotype has a handful of counts. The gene calls are TRBV6-6 and TRBJ1-1; tentative D call: TRBD1 (6 bases). This CDR3 contains 14 residues. In germline, CDR1 is MNHNY, CDR2 SVGAGI (reference sequence). V shed 8 bases and J shed 3 bases, with 16 bases lying between them. CDR3 sequence: CASFLRGAYTEAFF. In DNA, the CDR3 is TGTGCCAGCTTTTTGAGGGGGGCGTACACTGAAGCTTTCTTT.

This clonotype was recorded at least ten times. The J gene is TRBJ2-7, the V gene TRBV7-6; 8 nucleotides agree with TRBD2. The germline gives CDR1 SGHVS, CDR2 FNYEAQ. The CDR3 runs to 15 residues. Trimming cost V 2 bases and J 2 bases; bases outside gene matches: 5. Written as DNA, the CDR3 is TGTGCCAGCAGCTTAAGGGGCGGGGGGACCTACGAGCAGTACTTC. The encoded protein is CASSLRGGGTYEQYF.

The V and J genes are TRBV11-2 and TRBJ2-1, with TRBD2 matching over 7 bases. Germline V gene lookup returns CDR1 SGHAT and CDR2 FQNNGV. The CDR3 is 13 residues long. The ends lost 9 bases at V and 7 bases at J; junction bases unmatched: 9. This chain's CDR3 is CASRRGSGNEQFF. DNA for the CDR3: TGTGCCAGTCGACGCGGGAGCGGGAATGAGCAGTTCTTC.

This clonotype was counted a few times. The J gene is TRBJ1-2, the V gene TRBV29-1, with D unresolved. Germline V gene data show CDR1 as SQVTM and CDR2 as ANQGSEA. With 2 bases removed from V and 3 bases from J, the gap between germline ends came to 10 bases. CDR3 length: 13 amino acids. The CDR3 protein is CSVEPGDHYGYTF. CDR3 sequence (DNA): TGCAGCGTTGAACCAGGTGATCACTATGGCTACACCTTC.

This clonotype came up a few times. The chain is built from TRBV28 and TRBJ1-2; perhaps TRBD1 as D (6 bases). V was pared by 6 bases and J by 3 bases, with 23 bases between. The CDR3 runs to 17 residues. CDR1 MDHEN and CDR2 SYDVKM come from the germline V gene. The chain's CDR3 is CASSPRYYRDSHYGYTF. CDR3 DNA: TGTGCCAGCAGCCCTAGATATTACAGGGATAGTCACTATGGCTACACCTTC.

This clonotype was observed at least ten times. The rearrangement links TRBV7-8 to TRBJ2-7, with 10 bases lining up with TRBD1. Trimming removed 5 bases from V and 7 bases from J; junction bases left unmatched: 8. The CDR3 totals 14 residues. Germline-derived CDR1 and CDR2 are SGHVS and FQNEAQ. CDR3 protein: CASSLGQGVGEQYF. CDR3 sequence (DNA): TGTGCCAGCAGCCTCGGACAGGGGGTGGGTGAGCAGTACTTC. The complete variable domain, with remaining parts taken from reference TRBV7-8 and TRBJ2-7, reads GAGVSQSPRYKVAKRGQDVALRCDPISGHVSLFWYQQALGQGPEFLTYFQNEAQLDKSGLPSDRFFAERPEGSVSTLKIQRTQQEDSAVYLCASSLGQGVGEQYFGPGTRLTVT.

This rearrangement joins TRBV7-9 to TRBJ2-7; D ambiguous. Germline CDR1 is SEHNR and CDR2 is FQNEAQ (reference sequence). Trimming removed 8 bases at V and 2 bases at J, with 13 bases between. This CDR3 is built from 13 residues. DNA for the CDR3: TGTGCCAGCTCCGACTGGCAGACCTACGAGCAGTACGTC. Encoded protein: CASSDWQTYEQYV.

J is TRBJ2-3 and V is TRBV19; 8 bases line up with TRBD1. The V gene's germline CDR1 is LNHDA and CDR2 SQIVND (reference sequence). The V gene end was trimmed by 6 bases and the J gene end by 6 bases; junction bases not matched to a gene: 8. The CDR3 runs to 14 residues. The CDR3 DNA reads TGTGCCAGTAGGGACAGGGTCTACCCCGATACGCAGTATTTT. Protein: CASRDRVYPDTQYF.

The chain joins TRBV19 to TRBJ1-2, with D possibly TRBD1 on 5 matching bases. Germline CDR1 LNHDA, CDR2 SQIVND (reference sequence). This CDR3 comprises 14 residues. V was trimmed by 4 bases and J by 2 bases, leaving 11 bases between them. The DNA for the CDR3 is TGTGCCAGTAGTACAGGGATTTCCAACTATGGCTACACCTTC. It is translated as CASSTGISNYGYTF. The variable domain in full, with the rest retrieved from reference TRBV19 and TRBJ1-2, is DGGITQSPKYLFRKEGQNVTLSCEQNLNHDAMYWYRQDPGQGLRLIYYSQIVNDFQKGDIAEGYSVSREKKESFPLTVTSAQKNPTAFYLCASSTGISNYGYTFGSGTRLTVV.

V and J are TRBV3-1 and TRBJ1-6; possible D gene TRBD1, 5 bases. The CDR3 covers 15 residues. V dropped 0 bases and J dropped 7 bases, with 10 bases sitting between them. From germline, CDR1 is LGHDT and CDR2 YNNKEL (reference sequence). CDR3 loop: CASSQDTGWNSPLHF. CDR3 DNA: TGTGCCAGCAGCCAAGATACAGGATGGAATTCACCCCTCCACTTT. Full variable domain (outside the CDR3, taken from reference TRBV3-1 and TRBJ1-6): DTAVSQTPKYLVTQMGNDKSIKCEQNLGHDTMYWYKQDSKKFLKIMFSYNNKELIINETVPNRFSPKSPDKAHLNLHINSLELGDSAVYFCASSQDTGWNSPLHFGNGTRLTVT.

V is TRBV7-6 and J is TRBJ2-6; 8 positions agree with TRBD1. Germline V gene sequence: CDR1 SGHVS, CDR2 FNYEAQ. This CDR3 comprises 16 residues. The V segment lost 5 bases and the J segment 4 bases; nucleotides outside the gene matches: 7. This CDR3 is CASSPQGAGGANVLTF. The CDR3 region has the DNA TGTGCCAGCAGCCCGCAGGGGGCGGGGGGGGCCAACGTCCTGACTTTC. Full variable domain (remainder filled in from reference TRBV7-6 and TRBJ2-6): GAGVSQSPRYKVTKRGQDVALRCDPISGHVSLYWYRQALGQGPEFLTYFNYEAQQDKSGLPNDRFSAERPEGSISTLTIQRTEQRDSAMYRCASSPQGAGGANVLTFGAGSRLTVL.

CDR3 sequence (DNA): TGTGCCAGCAGTTTTCAGGGCCTACAAGAGACCCAGTACTTC. Its protein is CASSFQGLQETQYF. This chain uses TRBV6-2 or TRBV6-3 with TRBJ2-5, with D possibly matching TRBD1 (5 bases). V was pared by 4 bases and J by 2 bases, with 11 bases between. The CDR3 is 14 amino acids. Looked up from germline, CDR1 is MNHEY and CDR2 is SVGEGT.

The chain employs TRBV29-1 and TRBJ2-4; D ambiguous. The CDR3 loop spans 13 amino acids. Germline values: CDR1 SQVTM, CDR2 ANQGSEA. V was shortened by 6 bases and J by 6 bases, with 15 bases between the two germline ends. The CDR3 DNA reads TGCAGCGTCTCCCAAGGGATTGGAAACATTCAGTACTTC. The encoded protein is CSVSQGIGNIQYF.

This clonotype was picked up many times. J is TRBJ1-1 and V is TRBV6-5, with D unresolved. Germline lookup yields CDR1 MNHEY and CDR2 SVGAGI. V dropped 0 bases and J dropped 1 base, with 3 bases sitting between them. The CDR3 sequence is 13 residues long. CDR3 loop: CASSYSTNTEAFF. DNA of the CDR3: TGTGCCAGCAGTTACTCGACGAACACTGAAGCTTTCTTT.

This rearrangement joins TRBV5-1 to TRBJ2-4, with D unclear. Germline-derived CDR1 and CDR2 are SGHRS and YFSETQ. With 0 bases removed from V and 6 bases from J, the gap between germline ends came to 7 bases. CDR3 length equals 13 residues. This CDR3 reads CASSLDGVNIQYF. CDR3 sequence (DNA): TGCGCCAGCAGCTTGGATGGGGTAAACATTCAGTACTTC.

This clonotype was counted a few times. The chain employs TRBV19 and TRBJ2-3; D uncertain. The V end was cut by 9 bases, the J end by 0 bases, with 19 bases between. Germline CDR1 LNHDA, CDR2 SQIVND (reference sequence). The CDR3 spans 16 residues. CDR3 residues: CASTLYFGQSTDTQYF. CDR3 DNA sequence: TGTGCCAGCACCCTCTACTTCGGGCAGAGCACAGATACGCAGTATTTT. The full variable domain, its missing parts supplied by reference TRBV19 and TRBJ2-3, is DGGITQSPKYLFRKEGQNVTLSCEQNLNHDAMYWYRQDPGQGLRLIYYSQIVNDFQKGDIAEGYSVSREKKESFPLTVTSAQKNPTAFYLCASTLYFGQSTDTQYFGPGTRLTVL.

This clonotype was seen more than once but under ten times. This chain links TRBV20-1 with TRBJ2-3; TRBD2 aligns across 7 bases. Germline V gene data show CDR1 as DFQATT and CDR2 as SNEGSKA (reference sequence). The CDR3 is 13 amino acids. Trimming at V came to 0 bases and at J to 5 bases, leaving 2 bases not matched to a gene. The CDR3 region is CSARDGGRDTQYF. Written as DNA, the CDR3 is TGCAGTGCTAGAGATGGCGGGAGAGATACGCAGTATTTT.

This clonotype was recorded many times. This chain connects TRBV7-2 to TRBJ1-2, with a weak D call TRBD1 (5 bases). Germline values: CDR1 SGHTA, CDR2 FQGNSA. The CDR3 length is 16 residues. V lost 4 bases and J lost 3, with 18 bases in between. This chain's CDR3 is CASSSPGHSGDYGYTF. The CDR3 region has the DNA TGTGCCAGCAGCTCCCCGGGGCACTCAGGAGACTATGGCTACACCTTC. The full variable domain, with the rest looked up from reference TRBV7-2 and TRBJ1-2, is GAGVSQSPSNKVTEKGKDVELRCDPISGHTALYWYRQSLGQGLEFLIYFQGNSAPDKSGLPSDRFSAERTGGSVSTLTIQRTQQEDSAVYLCASSSPGHSGDYGYTFGSGTRLTVV.

The sample holds many counts of this clonotype. V is TRBV7-6 and J is TRBJ2-1, with D uncertain. Trimming cost V 5 bases and J 0 bases, with 8 bases left between them. Germline loops: CDR1 SGHVS, CDR2 FNYEAQ. The CDR3 loop spans 14 amino acids. CDR3 region: CASSQTLSYNEQFF. The CDR3 bases are TGTGCCAGCAGCCAAACGCTCTCCTACAATGAGCAGTTCTTC. Full variable domain (missing parts from reference TRBV7-6 and TRBJ2-1): GAGVSQSPRYKVTKRGQDVALRCDPISGHVSLYWYRQALGQGPEFLTYFNYEAQQDKSGLPNDRFSAERPEGSISTLTIQRTEQRDSAMYRCASSQTLSYNEQFFGPGTRLTVL.

The V gene is TRBV6-2 or TRBV6-3, the J gene TRBJ2-1, with 7 nucleotides matching TRBD1. This CDR3 spans 14 amino acids. With 5 bases clipped from V and 7 bases from J, the junction kept 8 bases outside the gene matches. Germline V CDR1 and CDR2: MNHEY, SVGEGT. CDR3 residues: CASSTRDSENEQFF. CDR3 bases: TGTGCCAGCAGTACCCGGGACAGCGAAAATGAGCAGTTCTTC.

This clonotype has a count of ten or more. The chain carries TRBV27 and TRBJ1-4; 10 bases fit TRBD1. The junction had 4 bases not matched to a gene; V was cut back by 6 bases and J by 6 bases. The CDR3 covers 14 residues. In germline, CDR1 is MNHEY, CDR2 SMNVEV (reference sequence). As DNA, the CDR3 is TGTGCCAGCAGATGGACAGGGGGGGATGAAAAACTGTTTTTT. It translates to CASRWTGGDEKLFF.

With respect to this clonotype: This may be a read error, as it is one base from a much larger clone. The chain recombines TRBV7-2 with TRBJ2-7; D is unresolved. The end of the DNA fits TRBJ2-1 better, so the J call may be wrong. The germline V gene has CDR1 SGHTA and CDR2 FQGNSA. The CDR3 runs to 12 residues. The CDR3 protein is CASSSINYEQFF. DNA of the CDR3: TGTGCCAGCAGCTCGATAAACTACGAGCAGTTCTTC.

This clonotype was found a few times. J is TRBJ2-5 and V is TRBV6-2 or TRBV6-3, with TRBD2 identical over 9 bases. This CDR3 is built from 11 residues. The V gene's germline CDR1 is MNHEY and CDR2 SVGEGT. The CDR3, as DNA: TGTGCGACCAGCGGGAGGGAGACCCAGTACTTC. Translation: CATSGRETQYF.

This clonotype has more than one count but fewer than ten. CDR3 sequence (DNA): TGTGCCAGCAGCTTCATTGCACGGAACACCGGGGAGCTGTTTTTT. This encodes CASSFIARNTGELFF. This chain links TRBV7-2 with TRBJ2-2; D is uncertain. This CDR3 spans 15 amino acids. V was shortened by 3 bases and J by 1 base, with 9 bases between the two germline ends. Germline V gene data show CDR1 as SGHTA and CDR2 as FQGNSA.

The chain links TRBV7-9 to TRBJ1-1; 7 positions agree with TRBD1. Germline CDR1 reads SEHNR; CDR2 reads FQNEAQ (reference sequence). The CDR3 loop spans 12 amino acids. J gave up 8 bases and V 5 bases, and 5 bases lay outside the gene matches. DNA of the CDR3: TGTGCCAGCAGCGTGAGACAGGGAGAAGCTTTCTTT. Protein: CASSVRQGEAFF.

The chain carries TRBV3-1 and TRBJ2-1; 10 positions match TRBD2. V lost 0 bases and J lost 4; bases outside the gene matches: 12. Per the germline V gene, CDR1 is LGHDT and CDR2 is YNNKEL (reference sequence). The CDR3 is 19 amino acids. The CDR3: CASSQDRSLAGGFYNEQFF. In nucleotides, the CDR3 is TGTGCCAGCAGCCAAGATCGGAGCTTAGCGGGGGGCTTTTACAATGAGCAGTTCTTC.

In its sample, this clonotype was seen a few times. V is TRBV5-1 and J is TRBJ1-6; D perhaps matches TRBD1 (5 bases). This CDR3 is built from 16 residues. The ends were cut back, 4 bases at V and 8 bases at J, with 19 bases in the middle. Germline loops: CDR1 SGHRS, CDR2 YFSETQ. The CDR3 DNA is TGCGCCAGCAGCGCAAGGGACCTTGCGAGGGATTCACCCCTCCACTTT. Its translation: CASSARDLARDSPLHF.

Here the CDR3 DNA reads TGCAGTGCTCTCGGAATAGACAGGGTATTGGGGAAGATGAACACTGAAGCTTTCTTT. Its translation: CSALGIDRVLGKMNTEAFF. The V call is TRBV20-1, the J call TRBJ1-1, with TRBD1 matching over 7 bases. Losses at the gene ends were 5 bases for V and 0 bases for J; bases not matched to a gene: 21. From germline, CDR1 is DFQATT and CDR2 SNEGSKA (reference sequence). This CDR3 spans 19 amino acids.

The V gene is TRBV6-1, the J gene TRBJ2-7; 10 nucleotides match TRBD1. The CDR3 runs to 14 residues. Germline-derived CDR1 and CDR2 are MNHNS and SASEGT. Unmatched junction bases numbered 4, after V lost 6 bases and J lost 2 bases. The CDR3, as DNA: TGTGCCAGCAGCCCGGACAGGGGGACCTACGAGCAGTACGTC. This codes for CASSPDRGTYEQYV.